This TCR beta chain was documented in a study of blood T cell repertoires in COVID-19. Study background: PBMCs, B-cell-depleted T cells, or T cells were the source of the cDNA or gDNA that made up the material.

Per germline, CDR1 SGDLS and CDR2 YYNGEE. Trimming took 0 bases from V and 6 from J, leaving 12 bases between them. CDR3 length equals 15 residues. As handled by the study authors: Nucleated cell counts were estimated from reference gene primer amplification. Assay: immunoSEQ multiplex PCR; the TCRdb copy retains only in-frame clones and omits some. V, J and clone size are those of that table, while D and trimming were read from the DNA. The sample has tens of thousands of clones; 80% to 90% are singletons. The receptor was isolated from an older woman with COVID-19, enrolled during active disease. Source material: peripheral blood. V is TRBV9 and J is TRBJ2-2; D not resolved. For the CDR3, the DNA is TGTGCCAGCAGCGTAGGAGTGCTAGTCGCCGGGGAGCTGTTTTTT. Encoded protein: CASSVGVLVAGELFF. The whole variable domain, remainder taken from reference TRBV9 and TRBJ2-2, is DSGVTQTPKHLITATGQRVTLRCSPRSGDLSVYWYQQSLDQGLQFLIQYYNGEERAKGNILERFSAQQFPDLHSELNLSSLELGDSALYFCASSVGVLVAGELFFGEGSRLTVL.